This T cell receptor beta chain came from a study of blood T cell repertoires in COVID-19. Study summary: COVID-19 samples, acute and convalescent, were from the United States, Italy and Spain.

TCRdb keeps only in-frame clones here, not all; method: immunoSEQ multiplex PCR. The sample carries 95,000 to 150,000 clones, 70% to 90% recorded once. V lost 4 bases and J 4 bases, leaving 14 bases between the germline ends. The CDR3 is made up of 16 amino acids. In germline, CDR1 is WSHSY, CDR2 SAAADI. This chain links TRBV10-2 with TRBJ1-6; D possibly corresponds to TRBD1 (5 bases). The sequenced sample was peripheral blood. The source of this sequence is an elderly woman with acute or convalescent COVID-19. CDR3 sequence reads: CASSASETAYNSPLHF. In DNA, the CDR3 is TGCGCCAGCAGTGCGTCGGAGACAGCATATAATTCACCCCTCCACTTT.